This paragraph reports one T cell receptor (beta chain). Its antigen is not identified. These data originate in a study of OX40 agonist ivuxolimab in advanced cancers. Study-level findings and limits: Both blood CD4+ and CD8+ T cells showed clonal growth by week 6 at 0.1 to 3.0 mg/kg.

Excluded were patients having autoimmune disease history or systemic immunosuppression. Libraries were prepared by immunoSEQ multiplex PCR; TCRdb keeps only in-frame clonotypes and omits some of them. The profile shows about 82,000 clones, just over 85% of them singletons. This material consisted of CD4+ or CD8+ T cells sorted from blood, taken in a trial of the OX40 agonist ivuxolimab. The sequence was collected from an adult with an advanced solid tumor such as melanoma, head and neck, liver or kidney cancer.

In DNA, the CDR3 is TGTGCCAGCAGCTTAAAAACTAGCGGGTGGATGGATACGCAGTATTTT. Translation gives CASSLKTSGWMDTQYF. This chain links TRBV5-8 with TRBJ2-3, with 9 bases that match TRBD2. This CDR3 has 16 residues. The V segment lost 2 bases and the J segment 6 bases; nucleotides outside the gene matches: 10. Germline lookup yields CDR1 SGHTS and CDR2 YDEGEE.